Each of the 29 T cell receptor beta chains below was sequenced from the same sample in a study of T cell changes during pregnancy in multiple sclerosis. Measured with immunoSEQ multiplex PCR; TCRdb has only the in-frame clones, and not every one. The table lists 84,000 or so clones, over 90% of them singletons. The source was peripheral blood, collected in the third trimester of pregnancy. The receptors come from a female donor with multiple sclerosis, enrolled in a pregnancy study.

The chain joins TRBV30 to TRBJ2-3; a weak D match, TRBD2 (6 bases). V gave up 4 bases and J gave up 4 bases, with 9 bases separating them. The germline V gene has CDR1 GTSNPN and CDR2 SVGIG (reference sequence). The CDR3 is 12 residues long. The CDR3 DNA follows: TGTGCCTGGACCCGGGACTCAGATACGCAGTATTTT. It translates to CAWTRDSDTQYF.

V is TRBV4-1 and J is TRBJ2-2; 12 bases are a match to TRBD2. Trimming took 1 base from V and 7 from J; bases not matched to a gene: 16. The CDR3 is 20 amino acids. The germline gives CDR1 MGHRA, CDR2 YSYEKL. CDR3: CASSQVGLAGPPGKSGELFF. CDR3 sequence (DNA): TGCGCCAGCAGCCAAGTTGGACTAGCGGGGCCCCCGGGAAAAAGCGGGGAGCTGTTTTTT.

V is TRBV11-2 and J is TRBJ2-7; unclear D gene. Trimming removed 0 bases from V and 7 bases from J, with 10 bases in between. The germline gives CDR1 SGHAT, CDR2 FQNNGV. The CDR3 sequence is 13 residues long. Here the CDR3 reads CASSLEYAREQYF. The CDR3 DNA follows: TGTGCCAGCAGCTTAGAATACGCGCGGGAGCAGTACTTC.

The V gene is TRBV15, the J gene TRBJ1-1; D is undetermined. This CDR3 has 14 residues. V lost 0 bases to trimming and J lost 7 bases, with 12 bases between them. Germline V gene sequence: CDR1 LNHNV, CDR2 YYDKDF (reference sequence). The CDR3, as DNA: TGTGCCACCAGCAGAGATCGATTGGGCTATGAAGCTTTCTTT. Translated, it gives CATSRDRLGYEAFF.

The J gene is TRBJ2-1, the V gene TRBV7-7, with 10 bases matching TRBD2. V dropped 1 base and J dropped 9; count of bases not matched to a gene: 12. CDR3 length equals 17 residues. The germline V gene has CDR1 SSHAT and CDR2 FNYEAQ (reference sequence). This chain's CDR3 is CASSLDPSGSSQGEQFF. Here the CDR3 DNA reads TGTGCCAGCAGCTTAGATCCTAGCGGGAGCTCCCAGGGTGAGCAGTTCTTC.

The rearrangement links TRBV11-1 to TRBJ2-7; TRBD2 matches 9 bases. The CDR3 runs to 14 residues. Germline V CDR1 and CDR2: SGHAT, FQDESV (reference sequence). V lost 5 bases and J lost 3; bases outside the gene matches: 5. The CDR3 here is CASSPGTSLYEQYF. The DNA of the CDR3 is TGTGCCAGCAGCCCCGGGACTAGCCTCTACGAGCAGTACTTC.

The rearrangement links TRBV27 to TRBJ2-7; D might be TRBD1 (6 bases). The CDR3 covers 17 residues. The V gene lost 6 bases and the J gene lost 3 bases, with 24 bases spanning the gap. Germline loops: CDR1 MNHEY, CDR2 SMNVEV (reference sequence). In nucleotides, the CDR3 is TGTGCCAGCAGCCTCTCCTCACGGCAGGGGCCGAACTACGAGCAGTACTTC. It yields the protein CASSLSSRQGPNYEQYF.

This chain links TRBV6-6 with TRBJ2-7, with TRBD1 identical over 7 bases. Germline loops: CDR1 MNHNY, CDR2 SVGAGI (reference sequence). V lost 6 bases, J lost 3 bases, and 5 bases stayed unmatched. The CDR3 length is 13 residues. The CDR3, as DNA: TGTGCCAGCAGGACAGGGATCGTCTACGAGCAGTACTTC. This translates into CASRTGIVYEQYF.

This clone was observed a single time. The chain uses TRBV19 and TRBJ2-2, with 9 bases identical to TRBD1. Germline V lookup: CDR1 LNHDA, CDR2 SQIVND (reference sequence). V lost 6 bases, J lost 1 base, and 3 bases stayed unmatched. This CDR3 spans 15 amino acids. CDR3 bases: TGTGCCAGTAGCTGGGGACAGGGGAACACCGGGGAGCTGTTTTTT. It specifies CASSWGQGNTGELFF. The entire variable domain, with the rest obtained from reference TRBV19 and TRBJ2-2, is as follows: DGGITQSPKYLFRKEGQNVTLSCEQNLNHDAMYWYRQDPGQGLRLIYYSQIVNDFQKGDIAEGYSVSREKKESFPLTVTSAQKNPTAFYLCASSWGQGNTGELFFGEGSRLTVL.

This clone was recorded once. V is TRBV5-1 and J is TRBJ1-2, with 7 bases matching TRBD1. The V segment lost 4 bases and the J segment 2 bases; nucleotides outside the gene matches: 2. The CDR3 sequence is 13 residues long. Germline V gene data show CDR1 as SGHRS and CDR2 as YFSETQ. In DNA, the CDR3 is TGCGCCAGCAGCGCGACAGGGAACTATGGCTACACCTTC. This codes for CASSATGNYGYTF.

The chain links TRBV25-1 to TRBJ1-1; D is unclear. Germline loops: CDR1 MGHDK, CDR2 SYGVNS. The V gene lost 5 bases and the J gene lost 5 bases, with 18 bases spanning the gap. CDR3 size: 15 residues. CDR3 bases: TGTGCCAGCAGTTCAACGACATCCCGTAGGACTGAAGCTTTCTTT. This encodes CASSSTTSRRTEAFF.

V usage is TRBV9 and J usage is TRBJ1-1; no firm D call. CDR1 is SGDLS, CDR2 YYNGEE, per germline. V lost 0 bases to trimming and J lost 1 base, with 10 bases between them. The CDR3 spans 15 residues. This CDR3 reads CASSVGNSPNTEAFF. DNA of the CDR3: TGTGCCAGCAGCGTAGGTAACAGCCCGAACACTGAAGCTTTCTTT.

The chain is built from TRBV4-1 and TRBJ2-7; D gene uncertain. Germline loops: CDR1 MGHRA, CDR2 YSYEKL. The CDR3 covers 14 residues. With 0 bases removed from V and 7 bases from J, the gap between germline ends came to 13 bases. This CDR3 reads CASSQDLLIREQYF. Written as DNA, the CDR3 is TGCGCCAGCAGCCAAGATTTGTTAATCCGGGAGCAGTACTTC.

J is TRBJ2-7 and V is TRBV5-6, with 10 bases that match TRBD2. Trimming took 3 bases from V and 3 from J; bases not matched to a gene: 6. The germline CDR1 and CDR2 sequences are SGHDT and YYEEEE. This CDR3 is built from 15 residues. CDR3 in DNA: TGTGCCAGCAGCTCCCGAAGCGGGAGGGTCTACGAGCAGTACTTC. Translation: CASSSRSGRVYEQYF.

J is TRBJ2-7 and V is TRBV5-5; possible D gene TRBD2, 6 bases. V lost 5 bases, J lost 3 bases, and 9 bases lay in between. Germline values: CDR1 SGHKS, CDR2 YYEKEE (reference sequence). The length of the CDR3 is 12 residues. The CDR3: CASRGLGYEQYF. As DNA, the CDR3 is TGTGCCAGCAGGGGACTCGGCTACGAGCAGTACTTC.

Written as DNA, the CDR3 is TGTGCCAGCAGCTTAGCGGGGAGTCCCGAGCAGTACTTC. Residues: CASSLAGSPEQYF. The gene calls are TRBV7-9 and TRBJ2-7; TRBD2 is a possible D gene (5 bases). Per the germline V gene, CDR1 is SEHNR and CDR2 is FQNEAQ (reference sequence). This CDR3 comprises 13 residues. Trimming removed 0 bases from V and 6 bases from J, with 9 bases in between. Using reference TRBV7-9 and TRBJ2-7 for the parts outside the CDR3, the full variable domain is DTGVSQNPRHKITKRGQNVTFRCDPISEHNRLYWYRQTLGQGPEFLTYFQNEAQLEKSRLLSDRFSAERPKGSFSTLEIQRTEQGDSAMYLCASSLAGSPEQYFGPGTRLTVT.

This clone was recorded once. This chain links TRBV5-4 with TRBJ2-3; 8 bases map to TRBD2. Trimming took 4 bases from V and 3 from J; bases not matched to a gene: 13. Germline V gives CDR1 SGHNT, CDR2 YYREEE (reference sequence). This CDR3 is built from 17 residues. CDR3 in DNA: TGTGCCAGCAGCCGTCTTGGATCCAGCGGGAGTACAGATACGCAGTATTTT. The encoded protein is CASSRLGSSGSTDTQYF.

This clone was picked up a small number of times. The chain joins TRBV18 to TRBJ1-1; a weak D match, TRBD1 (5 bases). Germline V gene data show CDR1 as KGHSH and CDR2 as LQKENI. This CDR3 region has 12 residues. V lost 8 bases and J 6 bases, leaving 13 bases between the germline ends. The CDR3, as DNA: TGTGCCAGCAGAACAGGTCGGTCTGAAGCTTTCTTT. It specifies CASRTGRSEAFF.

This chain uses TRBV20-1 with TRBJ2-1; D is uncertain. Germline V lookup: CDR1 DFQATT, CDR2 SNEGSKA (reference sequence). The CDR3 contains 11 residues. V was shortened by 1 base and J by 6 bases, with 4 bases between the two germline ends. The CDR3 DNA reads TGCAGTGCTAGAGCTAGCAATGAGCAGTTCTTC. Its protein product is CSARASNEQFF.

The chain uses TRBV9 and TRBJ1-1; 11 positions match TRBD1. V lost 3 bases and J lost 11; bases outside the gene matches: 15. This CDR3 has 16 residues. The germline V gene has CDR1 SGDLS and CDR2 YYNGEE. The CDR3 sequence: CASSARESGTGGFAFF. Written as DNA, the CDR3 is TGTGCCAGCAGCGCTCGCGAATCGGGGACAGGGGGTTTTGCTTTCTTT. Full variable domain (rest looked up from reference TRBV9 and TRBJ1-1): DSGVTQTPKHLITATGQRVTLRCSPRSGDLSVYWYQQSLDQGLQFLIQYYNGEERAKGNILERFSAQQFPDLHSELNLSSLELGDSALYFCASSARESGTGGFAFFGQGTRLTVV.

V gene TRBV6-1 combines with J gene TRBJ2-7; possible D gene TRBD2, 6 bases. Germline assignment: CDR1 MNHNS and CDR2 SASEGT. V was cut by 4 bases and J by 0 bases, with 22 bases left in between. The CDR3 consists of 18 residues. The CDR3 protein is CASSVIGVGTYSSYEQYF. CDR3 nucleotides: TGTGCCAGCAGTGTAATTGGAGTGGGGACTTACAGCTCCTACGAGCAGTACTTC.

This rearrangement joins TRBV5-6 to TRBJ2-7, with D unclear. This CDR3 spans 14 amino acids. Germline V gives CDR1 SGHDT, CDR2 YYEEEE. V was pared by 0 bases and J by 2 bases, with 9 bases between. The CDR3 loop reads CASSLGLSTYEQYF. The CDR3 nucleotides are TGTGCCAGCAGCTTGGGACTCTCAACCTACGAGCAGTACTTC.

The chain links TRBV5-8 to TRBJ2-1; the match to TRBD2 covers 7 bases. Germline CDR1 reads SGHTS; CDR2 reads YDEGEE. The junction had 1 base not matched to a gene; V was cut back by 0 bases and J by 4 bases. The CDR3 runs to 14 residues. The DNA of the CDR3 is TGTGCCAGCAGCTTGGAGCGGGATTACAATGAGCAGTTCTTC. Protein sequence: CASSLERDYNEQFF.

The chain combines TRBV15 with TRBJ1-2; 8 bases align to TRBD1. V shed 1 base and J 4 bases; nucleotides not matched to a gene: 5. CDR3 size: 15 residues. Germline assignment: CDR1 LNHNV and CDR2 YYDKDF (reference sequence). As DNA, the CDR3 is TGTGCCACCAGCAGAGGGACAGGGAGCCGCTATGGCTACACCTTC. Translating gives CATSRGTGSRYGYTF. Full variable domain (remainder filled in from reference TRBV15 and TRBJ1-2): DAMVIQNPRYQVTQFGKPVTLSCSQTLNHNVMYWYQQKSSQAPKLLFHYYDKDFNNEADTPDNFQSRRPNTSFCFLDIRSPGLGDTAMYLCATSRGTGSRYGYTFGSGTRLTVV.

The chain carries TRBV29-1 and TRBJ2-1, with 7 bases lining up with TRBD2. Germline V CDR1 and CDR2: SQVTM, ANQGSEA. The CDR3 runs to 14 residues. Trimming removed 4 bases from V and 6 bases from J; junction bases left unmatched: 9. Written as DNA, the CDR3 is TGCAGCGTTGTGGGTCTAGCGGCCGCCAATGAGCAGTTCTTC. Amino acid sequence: CSVVGLAAANEQFF.

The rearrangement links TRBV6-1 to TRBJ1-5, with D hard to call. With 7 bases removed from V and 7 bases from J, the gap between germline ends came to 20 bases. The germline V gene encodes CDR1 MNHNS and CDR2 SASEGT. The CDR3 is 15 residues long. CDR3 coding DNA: TGTGCCAGCACCAAAGTCCCCGGGGTTCCCCAGCCCCAGCATTTT. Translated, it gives CASTKVPGVPQPQHF.

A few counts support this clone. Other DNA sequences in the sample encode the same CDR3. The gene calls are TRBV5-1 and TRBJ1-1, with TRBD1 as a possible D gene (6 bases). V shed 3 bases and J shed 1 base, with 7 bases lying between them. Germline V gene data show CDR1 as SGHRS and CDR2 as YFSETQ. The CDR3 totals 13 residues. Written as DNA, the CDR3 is TGCGCCAGCAGCTGGACAGCGAACACTGAAGCTTTCTTT. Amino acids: CASSWTANTEAFF.

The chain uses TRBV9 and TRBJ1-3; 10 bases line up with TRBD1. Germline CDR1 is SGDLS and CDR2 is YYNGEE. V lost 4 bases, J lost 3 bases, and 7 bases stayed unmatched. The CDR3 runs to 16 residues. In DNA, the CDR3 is TGTGCCAGCAGCACGACGGGACAGGGGTTTGGAAACACCATATATTTT. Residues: CASSTTGQGFGNTIYF.

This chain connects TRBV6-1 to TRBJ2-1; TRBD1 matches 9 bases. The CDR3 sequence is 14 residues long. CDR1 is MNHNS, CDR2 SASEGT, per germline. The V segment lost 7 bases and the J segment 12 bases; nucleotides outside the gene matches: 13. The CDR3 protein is CASMPTGGYGAQFF. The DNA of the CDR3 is TGTGCCAGCATGCCGACAGGGGGGTACGGCGCGCAGTTCTTC.